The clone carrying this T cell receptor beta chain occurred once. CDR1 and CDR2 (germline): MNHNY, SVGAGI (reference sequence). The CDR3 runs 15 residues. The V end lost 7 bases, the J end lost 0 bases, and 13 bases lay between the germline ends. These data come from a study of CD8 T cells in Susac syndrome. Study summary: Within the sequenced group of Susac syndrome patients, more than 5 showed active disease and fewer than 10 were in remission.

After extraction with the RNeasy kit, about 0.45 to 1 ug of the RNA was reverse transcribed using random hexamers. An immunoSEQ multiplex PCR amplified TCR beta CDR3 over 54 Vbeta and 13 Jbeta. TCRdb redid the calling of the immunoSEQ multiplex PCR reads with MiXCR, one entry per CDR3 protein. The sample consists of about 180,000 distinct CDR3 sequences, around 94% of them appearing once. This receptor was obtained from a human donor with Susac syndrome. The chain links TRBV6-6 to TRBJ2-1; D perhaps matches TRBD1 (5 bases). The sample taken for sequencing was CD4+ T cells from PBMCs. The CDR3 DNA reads TGTGCCAGCACCACGGACGACAGCTCCTACAATGAGCAGTTCTTC. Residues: CASTTDDSSYNEQFF.